This entry lists 3 T cell receptor beta chains sequenced from one sample in a study of blood T cell repertoires in COVID-19. Profiled with immunoSEQ multiplex PCR; TCRdb holds only in-frame clones, not every one. This sample has roughly 260,000 clones; around 89% occur once, and the top ten carry 3% to 4%. Sequencing input: peripheral blood. Receptors were obtained from a woman in her thirties or forties with acute or convalescent COVID-19.

CDR3 in DNA: TGTGCCAGCAGCCCGCCGAGATCCAATGAGCAGTTCTTC. Translation gives CASSPPRSNEQFF. The chain has TRBV5-4 and TRBJ2-1; D is uncertain. Trimming stripped 4 bases from V and 6 bases from J, with 11 bases between. The CDR3 loop spans 13 amino acids. Germline CDR1 is SGHNT and CDR2 is YYREEE (reference sequence). Complete variable domain (other parts from reference TRBV5-4 and TRBJ2-1): ETGVTQSPTHLIKTRGQQVTLRCSSQSGHNTVSWYQQALGQGPQFIFQYYREEENGRGNFPPRFSGLQFPNYSSELNVNALELDDSALYLCASSPPRSNEQFFGPGTRLTVL.

The chain recombines TRBV28 with TRBJ2-6; D unclear. Looked up from germline, CDR1 is MDHEN and CDR2 is SYDVKM. Trimming took 6 bases from V and 0 from J, leaving 9 bases between them. The length of the CDR3 is 15 residues. The CDR3 nucleotides read TGTGCCAGCAGACTCAGGTTCTCTGGGGCCAACGTCCTGACTTTC. It codes for CASRLRFSGANVLTF. The variable domain in full, completed from reference TRBV28 and TRBJ2-6, reads DVKVTQSSRYLVKRTGEKVFLECVQDMDHENMFWYRQDPGLGLRLIYFSYDVKMKEKGDIPEGYSVSREKKERFSLILESASTNQTSMYLCASRLRFSGANVLTFGAGSRLTVL.

V usage is TRBV14 and J usage is TRBJ1-2; no definite D call. The CDR3 has 13 amino acids. Germline V gives CDR1 SGHDN, CDR2 FVKESK. V shed 3 bases and J shed 2 bases, with 7 bases lying between them. The CDR3 DNA reads TGTGCCAGCAGCCAGAGCAGGAACTATGGCTACACCTTC. Its translation is CASSQSRNYGYTF.